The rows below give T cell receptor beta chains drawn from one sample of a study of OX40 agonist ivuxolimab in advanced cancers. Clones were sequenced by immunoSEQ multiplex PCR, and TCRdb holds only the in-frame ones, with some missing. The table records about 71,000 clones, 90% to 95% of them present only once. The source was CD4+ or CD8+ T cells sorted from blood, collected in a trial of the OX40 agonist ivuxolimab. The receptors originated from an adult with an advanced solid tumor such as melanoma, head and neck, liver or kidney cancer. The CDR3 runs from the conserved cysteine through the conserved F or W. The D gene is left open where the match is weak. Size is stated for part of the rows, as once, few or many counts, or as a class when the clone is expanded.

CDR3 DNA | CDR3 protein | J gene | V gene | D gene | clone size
TGCGCCAGCAGCCAAGGGGAGGGGGACCTCCAAGGAAACACCATATATTTT | CASSQGEGDLQGNTIYF | TRBJ1-3 | TRBV4-1 | - | -
TGTGCCAGCAGCACCCGACTAGCAGCTAACAATGAGCAGTTCTTC | CASSTRLAANNEQFF | TRBJ2-1 | TRBV7-9 | TRBD2 | -
TGTGCCAGCAGTGCAAGCGGGAGCTCCTACAATGAGCAGTTCTTC | CASSASGSSYNEQFF | TRBJ2-1 | TRBV9 | TRBD2 | -
TGTGCCAGCAGTTACCCCATTTCCGAAGGGGCGCTTGCCCAGCATTTT | CASSYPISEGALAQHF | TRBJ1-5 | TRBV6-6 | - | -
TGTGCCAGTAGTCCCGGGACAGGCTCCTACGAGCAGTACTTC | CASSPGTGSYEQYF | TRBJ2-7 | TRBV19 | TRBD1 | -
TGTGCCAGCAGCGCAAGAGTCGATGAGCAGTTCTTC | CASSARVDEQFF | TRBJ2-1 | TRBV7-2 | - | -
TGTGCCAGCAGTTTACGTCCGGGGGTGATTGGCTACACCTTC | CASSLRPGVIGYTF | TRBJ1-2 | TRBV27 | - | -
TGTGCCAGCAGCTCTTTAGCCGGGGCGAACACTGAAGCTTTCTTT | CASSSLAGANTEAFF | TRBJ1-1 | TRBV7-9 | - | -
TGTGCCAGCAGTCCCCGACCGGGACTAGCGGATTACAATGAGCAGTTCTTC | CASSPRPGLADYNEQFF | TRBJ2-1 | TRBV28 | TRBD2 | once
TGTGCCAGCGGCCTCCTAGCGGGAGTTAACGAGCAGTACTTC | CASGLLAGVNEQYF | TRBJ2-7 | TRBV27 | TRBD2 | -
TGTGCCAGCAGCGTCCAGGGGCCCTATGGCTACACCTTC | CASSVQGPYGYTF | TRBJ1-2 | TRBV9 | - | -
TGTGCCAGCTCTCACGGGGGCGGGGGTCCTTACGAGCAGTACTTC | CASSHGGGGPYEQYF | TRBJ2-7 | TRBV19 | - | -
TGCAGCGTTGCGGGCTCCTCGACAGGGGGGGAGTACAATGAGCAGTTCTTC | CSVAGSSTGGEYNEQFF | TRBJ2-1 | TRBV29-1 | TRBD1 | -
TGCAGCGTTGAAAAGGGTCAAGGAAACACCATATATTTT | CSVEKGQGNTIYF | TRBJ1-3 | TRBV29-1 | - | once
TGCAGCGTCTCAGGGGGCGTCGGCACTGAAGCTTTCTTT | CSVSGGVGTEAFF | TRBJ1-1 | TRBV29-1 | TRBD1 | -
TGTGCCAGCAGCTTTTCAGGGGGCTCCACCGGGGAGCTGTTTTTT | CASSFSGGSTGELFF | TRBJ2-2 | TRBV7-8 | TRBD1 | -
TGTGCCAGCAGCTTATCGGCCACCTCCTACGAGCAGTACTTC | CASSLSATSYEQYF | TRBJ2-7 | TRBV11-3 | - | -
TGTGCCAGCACCTCCGTGGCGGGGGCCACAGATACGCAGTATTTT | CASTSVAGATDTQYF | TRBJ2-3 | TRBV7-2 | - | -
TGTGCCAGCAGCCTAAGACTAGCGGGGGGGAACAATGAGCAGTTCTTC | CASSLRLAGGNNEQFF | TRBJ2-1 | TRBV11-2 | TRBD2 | -
TGTGCCAGCAGCCCAACAGGGGATAATTCACCCCTCCACTTT | CASSPTGDNSPLHF | TRBJ1-6 | TRBV7-8 | TRBD1 | -
TGTGCCAGCAGCCAAGATCTCGGACAGGGGATAAACTATGGCTACACCTTC | CASSQDLGQGINYGYTF | TRBJ1-2 | TRBV14 | TRBD1 | -
TGTGCCAGCAGCGGGAGGACTAGGAGCAATGAGCAGTTCTTC | CASSGRTRSNEQFF | TRBJ2-1 | TRBV7-8 | TRBD2 | -
TGTGCCAGCAGCTTAGCGGGATACTCTGGAAACACCATATATTTT | CASSLAGYSGNTIYF | TRBJ1-3 | TRBV7-2 | - | -
TGTGCCAGTACCCTCGGACTAGCGGGAGGGACAGATACGCAGTATTTT | CASTLGLAGGTDTQYF | TRBJ2-3 | TRBV19 | TRBD2 | -
TGTGCCAGCAGTGAAGCGACTACCTCCTACGAGCAGTACTTC | CASSEATTSYEQYF | TRBJ2-7 | TRBV2 | - | -
TGTGCCAGCAGCCAAGAGTTAGGGGGCGTACTCATTCAGTACTTC | CASSQELGGVLIQYF | TRBJ2-4 | TRBV4-2 | TRBD1 | -
TGTGCCAGCAGCACCCATGGACTAGCGGGCCTACCGGGCACAGATACGCAGTATTTT | CASSTHGLAGLPGTDTQYF | TRBJ2-3 | TRBV11-2 | TRBD2 | -
TGTGCCAGCAGCTTGTTACAGGGGGACTATGGCTACACCTTC | CASSLLQGDYGYTF | TRBJ1-2 | TRBV5-4 | TRBD1 | -
- | CASSFLWTGTGYGYTF | TRBJ1-2 | TRBV5-4 | - | -
TGTGCCAGCAGTTACGGGACTAGGGAGCAGTTCTTC | CASSYGTREQFF | TRBJ2-1 | TRBV11-2 | TRBD2 | -
TGTGCCAGTAGTATCAGCTACTCCTACAATGAGCAGTTCTTC | CASSISYSYNEQFF | TRBJ2-1 | TRBV19 | - | -
TGCGCCAGCAGCCAGGCGGGACAGGGGGACGGGGAGCAGTACTTC | CASSQAGQGDGEQYF | TRBJ2-7 | TRBV4-1 | TRBD1 | -
TGTGCCAGCAGTTTATATTGGGACAGTCTTCAGCCCCAGCATTTT | CASSLYWDSLQPQHF | TRBJ1-5 | TRBV27 | TRBD1 | -
TGTGCCAGCAGCGTAGAAATTTTCTCCGAGCAGTACTTT | CASSVEIFSEQYF | TRBJ2-7 | TRBV9 | - | -
TGTGCCAGCAGTAGCATGTCGGTGGGAGGGCCCTACGAGCAGTACTTC | CASSSMSVGGPYEQYF | TRBJ2-7 | TRBV6-6 | TRBD2 | once
TGTGCCAGCAGTTTGCGGGATTGGGTCAATGAGCAGTTCTTC | CASSLRDWVNEQFF | TRBJ2-1 | TRBV27 | - | -
TGTGCCAGCAGCCGGACCGAGAACACTGAAGCTTTCTTT | CASSRTENTEAFF | TRBJ1-1 | TRBV5-4 | - | -
TGTGCCAGCAGCTTAAGAGGGGGGACCGGGGAGCTGTTTTTT | CASSLRGGTGELFF | TRBJ2-2 | TRBV7-6 | - | -
TGTGCCAGCAGCTTGCAGGGGTGGTATGGCTACACCTTC | CASSLQGWYGYTF | TRBJ1-2 | TRBV11-2 | - | -
TGCGCCAGCAGTGAGGGGGCTAGCGGACACCTCACAGATACGCAGTATTTT | CASSEGASGHLTDTQYF | TRBJ2-3 | TRBV10-1 | TRBD2 | -